Shown below are 29 T cell receptor beta chains from a single sample sequenced in a study of early T cells in non-severe SARS-CoV-2 infection. MiXCR, applied by TCRdb to the 5' RACE reads, yields one record per CDR3 protein. The table lists 57,000 or so distinct CDR3 sequences, 5.6% of them singletons. Sequenced material: whole blood. The receptors here all came from an adult who was a healthcare worker with PCR-confirmed SARS-CoV-2 infection or an uninfected control (not recorded which).

This clonotype was observed at least ten times. The chain uses TRBV20-1 and TRBJ1-3; tentative D call: TRBD1 (5 bases). Per germline, CDR1 DFQATT and CDR2 SNEGSKA (reference sequence). This CDR3 is 14 amino acids long. V was trimmed by 3 bases and J by 4 bases, leaving 13 bases between them. This CDR3 is CSARGDRVGNTIYF. Here the CDR3 DNA reads TGCAGTGCTAGGGGGGATAGGGTCGGAAACACCATATATTTT.

This clonotype was seen repeatedly, ten times or more. The chain couples TRBV20-1 to TRBJ2-7; 9 bases are a match to TRBD2. V was clipped by 1 base and J by 12 bases; unmatched bases: 13. CDR3 length: 14 amino acids. Germline CDR1 is DFQATT and CDR2 is SNEGSKA (reference sequence). The CDR3 DNA follows: TGCAGTGCTAGAGGGGGTAGCGGGGGCTCCCGGCGGTACTTC. This gives the protein CSARGGSGGSRRYF.

This clonotype showed up many times. The rearrangement joins TRBV25-1 to TRBJ1-4, with 9 bases lining up with TRBD1. The CDR3 is 16 amino acids. V lost 7 bases and J lost 5; bases outside the gene matches: 11. Germline-derived CDR1 and CDR2 are MGHDK and SYGVNS. The CDR3 sequence: CASTPSPGQGNEKLFF. CDR3 DNA sequence: TGTGCCAGCACTCCCTCCCCGGGACAGGGAAATGAAAAACTGTTTTTT.

This clonotype was seen ten or more times. V and J are TRBV20-1 and TRBJ2-1; 10 positions match TRBD2. V lost 2 bases to trimming and J lost 5 bases; unmatched junction nucleotides: 3. Per germline, CDR1 DFQATT and CDR2 SNEGSKA (reference sequence). This CDR3 is built from 14 residues. The DNA for the CDR3 is TGCAGTGCTAGATCTAGCGGGGGCCACAATGAGCAGTTCTTC. Encoded protein: CSARSSGGHNEQFF.

This clonotype was counted at least ten times. This sequence joins TRBV7-6 and TRBJ1-5; D is uncertain. The CDR3 totals 13 residues. Per the germline V gene, CDR1 is SGHVS and CDR2 is FNYEAQ. Between the trimmed V and J ends, which lost 3 bases and 1 base, there was a span of 4 bases. The CDR3 DNA reads TGTGCCAGCAGCTTGTCAAGCAATCAGCCCCAGCATTTT. Encoded protein: CASSLSSNQPQHF.

This clonotype was seen at least ten times. The chain has TRBV29-1 and TRBJ1-2; D gene ambiguous. This CDR3 has 13 residues. V lost 0 bases, J lost 8 bases, and 13 bases lay in between. Germline V gene lookup returns CDR1 SQVTM and CDR2 ANQGSEA. The CDR3 reads CSVEDLGGRGYTF. CDR3 in DNA: TGCAGCGTTGAAGATCTTGGCGGTAGGGGCTACACCTTC.

This clonotype was detected a few times. This sequence joins TRBV5-1 and TRBJ1-2, with D unresolved. Germline V gene sequence: CDR1 SGHRS, CDR2 YFSETQ. CDR3 size: 13 residues. The ends were cut back, 7 bases at V and 4 bases at J, with 14 bases in the middle. The CDR3 DNA reads TGCGCCAGCCGGTGGGCGGCACTCTATGGCTACACCTTC. Translated, it gives CASRWAALYGYTF.

This clonotype was observed at least ten times. The genes are TRBV29-1 and TRBJ2-1, with a possible D match to TRBD1 (6 bases). This CDR3 comprises 12 residues. Deletions cut 7 bases from V and 7 bases from J, with 14 bases between. Germline CDR1 reads SQVTM; CDR2 reads ANQGSEA. The CDR3 coding sequence is TGCAGCGCCCGCAGGGGCGGAAATGAGCAGTTCTTC. Its protein is CSARRGGNEQFF.

V and J are TRBV6-5 and TRBJ2-3; 9 nucleotides match TRBD1. The V and J ends lost 10 bases and 4 bases, in that order; junction bases with no gene match: 9. The CDR3 has 14 amino acids. Germline V gene lookup returns CDR1 MNHEY and CDR2 SVGAGI. The CDR3 region has the DNA TGTGCCACAACCGGGACAGGGTCATCAGATACGCAGTATTTT. The encoded protein is CATTGTGSSDTQYF.

As regards this clonotype: A single base separates this from a much larger clone, so it may be a read error. The V gene is TRBV27, the J gene TRBJ2-7, with unresolved D. The CDR3 is 16 amino acids. Per germline, CDR1 MNHEY and CDR2 SMNVEV (reference sequence). The CDR3 coding sequence is TGTGTCAGCAGTTTATCGAATCCTGGCCGCTCCTACGAGCAGTACTTC. Translation: CVSSLSNPGRSYEQYF.

The sample holds many counts of this clonotype. The chain has TRBV28 and TRBJ1-2; D gene unclear. This CDR3 has 13 residues. With 3 bases removed from V and 8 bases from J, the gap between germline ends came to 13 bases. Germline CDR1 MDHEN, CDR2 SYDVKM. CDR3 residues: CASSLSIYWGYTF. The CDR3 nucleotides are TGTGCCAGCAGTTTGTCAATATATTGGGGCTACACCTTC.

This clonotype was counted at least ten times. This chain links TRBV30 with TRBJ1-3; no clear D gene. The CDR3 has 14 amino acids. The ends were cut back, 3 bases at V and 2 bases at J, with 11 bases in the middle. CDR1 is GTSNPN, CDR2 SVGIG, per germline (reference sequence). Here the CDR3 reads CAWRSGLAGNTIYF. The CDR3 DNA sequence: TGTGCCTGGAGGTCCGGACTGGCTGGAAACACCATATATTTT.

This clonotype was recorded many times. This chain uses TRBV6-1 with TRBJ1-5; D remains unclear. Trimming took 0 bases from V and 7 from J, leaving 7 bases between them. The V gene's germline CDR1 is MNHNS and CDR2 SASEGT. CDR3 length equals 13 residues. CDR3 nucleotides: TGTGCCAGCAGTGAAGCTAGTGACCAGCCCCAGCATTTT. This codes for CASSEASDQPQHF.

This clonotype was observed at least ten times. The chain is built from TRBV6-5 and TRBJ2-7; the D call may be TRBD1 or TRBD2 (5 bases each). From germline, CDR1 is MNHEY and CDR2 SVGAGI. The ends were cut back, 7 bases at V and 6 bases at J, with 16 bases in the middle. The CDR3 covers 13 residues. The CDR3 DNA is TGTGCCAGCACCGGCAGGCTGAGGGGCGAGCAGTACTTC. Translation: CASTGRLRGEQYF.

This clonotype was seen at least ten times. In DNA form, the CDR3 reads TGTGCCAGCAGCTTCAAGTTCGGGCAGGTGTTGGAGACCCAGTACTTC. The encoded protein is CASSFKFGQVLETQYF. The chain couples TRBV11-2 to TRBJ2-5; no reliable D call. Trimming left V 3 bases short and J 5 bases short, with 19 bases between. The germline CDR1 and CDR2 sequences are SGHAT and FQNNGV. The CDR3 runs 16 residues.

Ten or more counts support this clonotype. The rearrangement uses TRBV12-3 or TRBV12-4 and TRBJ2-3; perhaps TRBD2 as D (5 bases). This CDR3 is 13 amino acids long. Trimming took 6 bases from V and 8 from J, leaving 15 bases between them. CDR3 protein: CASSPGSPGTQYF. CDR3 DNA sequence: TGTGCCAGCAGCCCGGGGTCCCCTGGTACGCAGTATTTT.

There are many counts of this clonotype. CDR3 nucleotide sequence: TGTGCCAGCAGCGTAGGCTCAGGCCAGGGAAACACCATATATTTT. Protein sequence: CASSVGSGQGNTIYF. The chain carries TRBV9 and TRBJ1-3; D call uncertain. CDR3 length equals 15 residues. Germline CDR1 reads SGDLS; CDR2 reads YYNGEE. Trimming took off 0 bases at V and 4 bases at J, with 11 bases between the two ends. The variable domain in full, completed from reference TRBV9 and TRBJ1-3, reads DSGVTQTPKHLITATGQRVTLRCSPRSGDLSVYWYQQSLDQGLQFLIQYYNGEERAKGNILERFSAQQFPDLHSELNLSSLELGDSALYFCASSVGSGQGNTIYFGEGSWLTVV.

This clonotype was seen at least ten times. This chain joins TRBV19 and TRBJ1-3; D perhaps matches TRBD1 (6 bases). This CDR3 has 14 residues. V shed 11 bases and J shed 0 bases, with 14 bases lying between them. Per germline, CDR1 LNHDA and CDR2 SQIVND (reference sequence). CDR3 coding DNA: TGTGCCTCTGGACAGCGAAGCTCTGGAAACACCATATATTTT. Its protein product is CASGQRSSGNTIYF.

This clonotype was picked up many times. The gene calls are TRBV6-5 and TRBJ2-1; D gene unclear. Per germline, CDR1 MNHEY and CDR2 SVGAGI. V was shortened by 6 bases and J by 1 base, with 10 bases between the two germline ends. The CDR3 sequence is 14 residues long. The CDR3 DNA follows: TGTGCCAGCAGGCGATCCAGGTCCTACAATGAGCAGTTCTTC. Translated, it gives CASRRSRSYNEQFF.

This clonotype was counted many times. This chain uses TRBV25-1 with TRBJ2-2; no firm D call. The CDR3 spans 12 residues. Per the germline V gene, CDR1 is MGHDK and CDR2 is SYGVNS. Trimming removed 6 bases at V and 7 bases at J, with 9 bases between. The CDR3 loop is CASRGNVGELFF. In DNA form, the CDR3 reads TGTGCCAGCAGGGGCAACGTCGGGGAGCTGTTTTTT.

This clonotype has only a few counts. This chain uses TRBV6-2 or TRBV6-3 with TRBJ2-1; TRBD2 matches at 9 bases. Germline CDR1 is MNHEY and CDR2 is SVGEGT. The CDR3 runs to 17 residues. J gave up 9 bases and V 0 bases, and 12 bases lay outside the gene matches. For the CDR3, the DNA is TGTGCCAGCAGTTACTCGATAGCTAGCGGGAATTTTGGTGAGCAGTTCTTC. This codes for CASSYSIASGNFGEQFF.

This clonotype was detected ten times or more. V is TRBV5-5 and J is TRBJ1-6; 7 bases align to TRBD1. Losses at the gene ends were 0 bases for V and 10 bases for J; bases not matched to a gene: 4. The germline V gene has CDR1 SGHKS and CDR2 YYEKEE (reference sequence). The CDR3 is 14 amino acids. CDR3 nucleotide sequence: TGTGCCAGCAGCTTGGACAGGGGAGGGTCACCCCTCCACTTT. Its protein product is CASSLDRGGSPLHF.

This clonotype was recorded many times. This chain uses TRBV4-3 with TRBJ2-7, with 11 bases matching TRBD2. The CDR3 has 14 residues. The V gene end was trimmed by 4 bases and the J gene end by 4 bases; junction bases not matched to a gene: 3. Germline V gene lookup returns CDR1 LGHNA and CDR2 YSLEER. The CDR3 DNA reads as TGCGCCAGCAGCCGGGGACTAGCGGATTACGAGCAGTACTTC. Its protein product is CASSRGLADYEQYF.

This clonotype was recorded at least ten times. V usage is TRBV12-3 or TRBV12-4 and J usage is TRBJ2-1; 9 bases are a match to TRBD2. V trimming: 5 bases; J trimming: 4 bases; junction bases outside the gene matches: 3. This CDR3 comprises 14 residues. The CDR3 DNA sequence: TGTGCCAGCAGTACTAGCGGGCGGTACAATGAGCAGTTCTTC. This translates into CASSTSGRYNEQFF.

In this sample, this clonotype turned up many times. The chain is built from TRBV11-3 and TRBJ2-1, with D perhaps matching TRBD1 or TRBD2 (5 bases each). V was trimmed by 5 bases and J by 6 bases, leaving 11 bases between them. CDR1 and CDR2 (germline): SGHNT, YENEEA. This CDR3 has 13 amino acids. CDR3: CASSIGEPNEQFF. In DNA form, the CDR3 reads TGTGCCAGCAGCATAGGGGAGCCCAATGAGCAGTTCTTC.

The sample holds a few counts of this clonotype. The CDR3 loop reads CASSQEPRYTGELFF. For the CDR3, the DNA is TGCGCCAGCAGCCAAGAGCCCCGGTACACCGGGGAGCTGTTTTTT. The chain is built from TRBV4-3 and TRBJ2-2; the D is unclear. This CDR3 comprises 15 residues. CDR1 LGHNA and CDR2 YSLEER come from the germline V gene. V was pared by 0 bases and J by 3 bases, with 8 bases between.

This clonotype was observed many times. The V call is TRBV6-5, the J call TRBJ2-4; D tentatively fits TRBD1 or TRBD2 (5 bases each). Trimming took 6 bases from V and 5 from J, leaving 17 bases between them. CDR3 length: 15 residues. Germline V lookup: CDR1 MNHEY, CDR2 SVGAGI. The CDR3 region is CASRRDPGLENIQYF. The CDR3 bases are TGTGCCAGCAGACGGGACCCAGGGTTAGAAAACATTCAGTACTTC.

The chain links TRBV7-3 to TRBJ2-5, with D perhaps assigned TRBD1 or TRBD2 (5 bases each). Per germline, CDR1 SGHTA and CDR2 FQGTGA. CDR3 length: 13 residues. V lost 3 bases and J lost 5, with 10 bases in between. The CDR3 bases are TGTGCCAGCAGCTTTGGGACGAGGGAGACCCAGTACTTC. Protein product: CASSFGTRETQYF.

This clonotype was observed at least ten times. CDR3 nucleotides: TGTGCCAGCAGCTACCCAGACTTGTATAACGCCTACGAGCAGTACTTC. It encodes CASSYPDLYNAYEQYF. The rearrangement uses TRBV11-2 and TRBJ2-7; no firm D call. The V and J ends lost 4 bases and 2 bases respectively, with 18 bases between them. Germline CDR1 SGHAT, CDR2 FQNNGV. The CDR3 contains 16 residues.